This T cell receptor (beta chain) derives from a study of blood T cells in healthy people across ages. Whole-study findings and limits: Per million T cells, TCR beta diversity dropped about linearly as age rose.

A second 7 to 11 cycle PCR used barcoded and J-beta primers. TCRdb recomputed calls from the 5' RACE reads with MiXCR, one row per CDR3 protein. The data hold roughly 800,000 distinct CDR3 sequences, with over 45% observed a single time. This clonotype was seen at least ten times. Its antigen remains unknown. In germline, CDR1 is LGHNA, CDR2 YSLEER. Trimming took off 0 bases at V and 11 bases at J, with 16 bases between the two ends. The length of the CDR3 is 14 residues. The chain is built from TRBV4-3 and TRBJ2-5; D gene uncertain. The sequence came from a man aged 30-40 years in good health. Material for sequencing was blood. Here the CDR3 DNA reads TGCGCCAGCAGCCAAGAACATTGGGCGGACCATCAGTACTTC. As protein: CASSQEHWADHQYF.